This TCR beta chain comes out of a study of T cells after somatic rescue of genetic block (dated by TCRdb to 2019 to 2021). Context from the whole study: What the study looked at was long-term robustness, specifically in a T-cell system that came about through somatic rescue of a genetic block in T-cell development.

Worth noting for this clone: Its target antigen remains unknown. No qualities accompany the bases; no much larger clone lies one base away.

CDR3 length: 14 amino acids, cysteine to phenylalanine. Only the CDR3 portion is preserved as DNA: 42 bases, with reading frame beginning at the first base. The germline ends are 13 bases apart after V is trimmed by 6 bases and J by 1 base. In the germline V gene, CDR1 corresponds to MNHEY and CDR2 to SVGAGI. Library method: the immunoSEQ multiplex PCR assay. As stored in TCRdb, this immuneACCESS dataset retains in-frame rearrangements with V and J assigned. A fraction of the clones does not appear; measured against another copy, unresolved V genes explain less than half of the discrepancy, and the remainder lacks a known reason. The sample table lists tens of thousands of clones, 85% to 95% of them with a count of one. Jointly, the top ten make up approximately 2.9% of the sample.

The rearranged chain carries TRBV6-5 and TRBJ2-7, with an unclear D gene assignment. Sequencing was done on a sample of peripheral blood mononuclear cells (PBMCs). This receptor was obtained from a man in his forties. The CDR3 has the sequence CASSELERSYEQYF. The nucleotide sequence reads TGTGCCAGCAGCGAGCTGGAGAGGTCCTACGAGCAGTACTTC.